The 29 T cell receptor beta chains below all came from one sample that was sequenced in a study of shared clonotypes between healthy human individuals. Clones were sequenced by immunoSEQ multiplex PCR, and TCRdb holds only the in-frame ones, with some missing. The repertoire holds roughly 1.4 million clones, about 98.5% seen once, with about 0.4% in the top ten. Source material: naive CD4+ T cells sorted from blood. Specified subset: CD45RA+ positively selected. The receptors stem from a man aged 30 to 39 in good health.

V and J are TRBV6-5 and TRBJ1-5; D remains unclear. This CDR3 has 13 amino acids. Germline V gives CDR1 MNHEY, CDR2 SVGAGI. The V end was cut by 6 bases, the J end by 5 bases, with 11 bases between. The chain's CDR3 is CASSSSVYQPQHF. In DNA form, the CDR3 reads TGTGCCAGCAGCTCCTCAGTGTATCAGCCCCAGCATTTT.

The chain carries TRBV28 and TRBJ1-1, with D tentatively TRBD1 (6 bases). The CDR3 extends over 14 amino acids. Germline CDR1 MDHEN, CDR2 SYDVKM. V shed 5 bases and J shed 3 bases, with 13 bases lying between them. The DNA for the CDR3 is TGTGCCAGCAGTACGCAGGGGTGGGACACTGAAGCTTTCTTT. Translating gives CASSTQGWDTEAFF.

The chain joins TRBV9 to TRBJ1-5, with D perhaps TRBD1 (5 bases). The germline V gene has CDR1 SGDLS and CDR2 YYNGEE. V was trimmed by 3 bases and J by 5 bases, leaving 12 bases between them. This CDR3 region has 14 residues. As DNA, the CDR3 is TGTGCCAGCAGCGCTGGACAATGGCATCAGCCCCAGCATTTT. Translation gives CASSAGQWHQPQHF.

The chain carries TRBV5-4 and TRBJ1-2; 7 bases fit TRBD1. Per the germline V gene, CDR1 is SGHNT and CDR2 is YYREEE (reference sequence). The CDR3 has 12 residues. J lost 6 bases, V lost 3 bases, and 2 bases had no gene match. In nucleotides, the CDR3 is TGTGCCAGCAGCTCCAGGGGGGATGGCTACACCTTC. Protein sequence: CASSSRGDGYTF.

The chain links TRBV19 to TRBJ2-5; D may match TRBD1 or TRBD2 (5 bases each). There are 15 residues in the CDR3. With 2 bases removed from V and 2 bases from J, the gap between germline ends came to 12 bases. Germline V gives CDR1 LNHDA, CDR2 SQIVND (reference sequence). This CDR3 is CASSISRDLQETQYF. The CDR3 DNA reads as TGTGCCAGTAGTATAAGCAGGGACCTTCAAGAGACCCAGTACTTC.

This chain connects TRBV7-6 to TRBJ2-7; the D is unclear. The CDR3 covers 15 residues. The V end lost 5 bases, the J end lost 0 bases, and 14 bases lay between the germline ends. The V gene's germline CDR1 is SGHVS and CDR2 FNYEAQ. DNA of the CDR3: TGTGCCAGCAGCCTCGGCACCGAAAGCTCCTACGAGCAGTACTTC. Its protein is CASSLGTESSYEQYF.

On this clone itself: Other DNA sequences in this specimen translate into the identical CDR3. The rearrangement links TRBV7-3 to TRBJ2-1, with D perhaps matching TRBD1 or TRBD2 (5 bases each). The CDR3 has 14 residues. Germline V gene sequence: CDR1 SGHTA, CDR2 FQGTGA. V was clipped by 3 bases and J by 3 bases, with 9 bases between them. DNA for the CDR3: TGTGCCAGCAGCTTTGGGGGAAGCTACAATGAGCAGTTCTTC. It encodes CASSFGGSYNEQFF. Filled out from reference TRBV7-3 and TRBJ2-1, the complete variable domain reads GAGVSQTPSNKVTEKGKYVELRCDPISGHTALYWYRQSLGQGPEFLIYFQGTGAADDSGLPNDRFFAVRPEGSVSTLKIQRTERGDSAVYLCASSFGGSYNEQFFGPGTRLTVL.

The CDR3 region is CASSGSSGPPYEQYF. CDR3 nucleotides: TGTGCCAGCAGCGGGTCTAGCGGGCCACCATACGAGCAGTACTTC. The chain recombines TRBV5-4 with TRBJ2-7; 8 bases fit TRBD2. V shed 4 bases, J shed 4 bases, and the junction held 10 bases outside the gene matches. The germline V gene encodes CDR1 SGHNT and CDR2 YYREEE (reference sequence). The CDR3 has 15 amino acids. The variable domain in full, with the rest retrieved from reference TRBV5-4 and TRBJ2-7, is ETGVTQSPTHLIKTRGQQVTLRCSSQSGHNTVSWYQQALGQGPQFIFQYYREEENGRGNFPPRFSGLQFPNYSSELNVNALELDDSALYLCASSGSSGPPYEQYFGPGTRLTVT.

The chain combines TRBV27 with TRBJ2-5, with no clear D. This CDR3 is 15 amino acids long. The germline gives CDR1 MNHEY, CDR2 SMNVEV (reference sequence). V gave up 0 bases and J gave up 1 base, with 9 bases separating them. CDR3 DNA sequence: TGTGCCAGCAGTTTATCGACGGCTCGCCAAGAGACCCAGTACTTC. It translates to CASSLSTARQETQYF.

The chain combines TRBV19 with TRBJ2-3; either TRBD1 or TRBD2 may fit D (6 bases each). This CDR3 has 16 amino acids. In germline, CDR1 is LNHDA, CDR2 SQIVND (reference sequence). V gave up 3 bases and J gave up 1 base, with 14 bases separating them. CDR3 nucleotide sequence: TGTGCCAGTAGTATGGGGGCGGGACTGGGCACAGATACGCAGTATTTT. As protein: CASSMGAGLGTDTQYF. Using reference TRBV19 and TRBJ2-3 for the parts outside the CDR3, the full variable domain is DGGITQSPKYLFRKEGQNVTLSCEQNLNHDAMYWYRQDPGQGLRLIYYSQIVNDFQKGDIAEGYSVSREKKESFPLTVTSAQKNPTAFYLCASSMGAGLGTDTQYFGPGTRLTVL.

The chain employs TRBV2 and TRBJ1-2; 7 bases line up with TRBD1. The V gene end was trimmed by 6 bases and the J gene end by 4 bases; junction bases not matched to a gene: 11. Germline V lookup: CDR1 SNHLY, CDR2 FYNNEI. The CDR3 loop spans 15 amino acids. The CDR3 region has the DNA TGTGCCAGCAGGGCGGACAGGTCGGGAAGCTATGGCTACACCTTC. Amino acids: CASRADRSGSYGYTF.

The chain is built from TRBV5-4 and TRBJ2-1; 12 bases align to TRBD1. The CDR3 has 15 amino acids. The V and J ends lost 2 bases and 9 bases, in that order; junction bases with no gene match: 6. Per the germline V gene, CDR1 is SGHNT and CDR2 is YYREEE (reference sequence). The CDR3 nucleotides read TGTGCCAGCAGCTTCTATGGGACAGGGGGCTTTGAGCAGTTCTTC. Protein sequence: CASSFYGTGGFEQFF.

About this clone itself: In the same sample, other DNA sequences code for this CDR3. The genes are TRBV11-2 and TRBJ2-7; no reliable D call. Germline CDR1 is SGHAT and CDR2 is FQNNGV. This CDR3 region has 11 residues. Between the trimmed V and J ends, which lost 5 bases and 1 base, there was a span of 3 bases. CDR3 in amino acids: CASSGSYEQYF. DNA of the CDR3: TGTGCCAGCAGCGGTTCCTACGAGCAGTACTTC.

This sequence joins TRBV5-4 and TRBJ2-2, with 8 bases identical to TRBD2. CDR1 is SGHNT and CDR2 is YYREEE in the germline V gene (reference sequence). The length of the CDR3 is 16 residues. Germline trimming cut 4 bases from V and 6 bases from J; bases unmatched to any gene: 11. The CDR3 region is CASSQGLVGRAGELFF. CDR3 bases: TGTGCCAGCAGCCAGGGACTAGTAGGAAGGGCCGGGGAGCTGTTTTTT.

The chain combines TRBV28 with TRBJ1-2; the D is unclear. The CDR3 loop spans 12 amino acids. The V end lost 6 bases, the J end lost 5 bases, and 10 bases lay between the germline ends. CDR1 is MDHEN, CDR2 SYDVKM, per germline. The DNA for the CDR3 is TGTGCCAGCAGGGAAGATTTATATGGCTACACCTTC. Its translation: CASREDLYGYTF.

The V gene is TRBV29-1, the J gene TRBJ2-5, with D unresolved. Germline CDR1 reads SQVTM; CDR2 reads ANQGSEA. The CDR3 is made up of 13 amino acids. V gave up 3 bases and J gave up 3 bases, with 11 bases separating them. The chain's CDR3 is CSVDPLGKETQYF. The DNA for the CDR3 is TGCAGCGTTGACCCCCTGGGCAAAGAGACCCAGTACTTC.

The rearrangement uses TRBV9 and TRBJ2-3; 8 positions match TRBD1. Germline loops: CDR1 SGDLS, CDR2 YYNGEE. The CDR3 consists of 14 residues. V was clipped by 4 bases and J by 3 bases; unmatched bases: 4. This CDR3 reads CASSFRDRTDTQYF. CDR3 sequence (DNA): TGTGCCAGCAGCTTCCGGGACAGGACAGATACGCAGTATTTT.

The chain combines TRBV27 with TRBJ1-1, with D possibly TRBD1 on 5 matching bases. Trimming removed 5 bases from V and 0 bases from J, with 16 bases in between. This CDR3 contains 16 residues. Germline CDR1 MNHEY, CDR2 SMNVEV (reference sequence). DNA for the CDR3: TGTGCCAGCAGTCGACCGCCGGACACATTGAACACTGAAGCTTTCTTT. It yields the protein CASSRPPDTLNTEAFF.

This chain links TRBV27 with TRBJ2-1, with D uncertain. Germline CDR1 and CDR2: MNHEY and SMNVEV (reference sequence). Trimming took off 1 base at V and 9 bases at J, with 10 bases between the two ends. This CDR3 has 13 residues. For the CDR3, the DNA is TGTGCCAGCAGTTTATTGGCAGTAAGTGAGCAGTTCTTC. As protein: CASSLLAVSEQFF.

The CDR3 spells CASSLSTGEPYNEQFF. In nucleotides, the CDR3 is TGTGCCAGCAGCCTGTCAACAGGGGAACCCTACAATGAGCAGTTCTTC. This chain joins TRBV5-4 and TRBJ2-1; 7 bases map to TRBD1. The germline gives CDR1 SGHNT, CDR2 YYREEE (reference sequence). The V segment lost 4 bases and the J segment 2 bases; nucleotides outside the gene matches: 9. The CDR3 sequence is 16 residues long.

This sequence joins TRBV9 and TRBJ1-1, with TRBD1 matching 8 bases. CDR1 is SGDLS and CDR2 is YYNGEE in the germline V gene. J lost 0 bases, V lost 4 bases, and 11 bases had no gene match. The CDR3 runs to 17 residues. The CDR3 protein is CASSLSTGAHMNTEAFF. CDR3 in DNA: TGTGCCAGCAGCCTTTCGACAGGGGCGCACATGAACACTGAAGCTTTCTTT.

A single count supports this clone. The J gene is TRBJ2-3, the V gene TRBV5-1; 12 positions agree with TRBD2. After removal of 2 bases from V and 0 bases from J, the junction contained 4 bases not matched to a gene. The CDR3 extends over 17 amino acids. CDR1 SGHRS and CDR2 YFSETQ come from the germline V gene. The CDR3 region has the DNA TGCGCCAGCAGCTTTAGACTAGCGGGGGTTAGCACAGATACGCAGTATTTT. Translation: CASSFRLAGVSTDTQYF.

CDR3 loop: CSAIPPYEQFF. Here the CDR3 DNA reads TGCAGTGCTATACCCCCCTACGAGCAGTTCTTC. The genes are TRBV20-1 and TRBJ2-1; D call uncertain. The length of the CDR3 is 11 residues. Between the trimmed V and J ends, which lost 4 bases and 10 bases, there was a span of 11 bases. Germline CDR1 DFQATT, CDR2 SNEGSKA (reference sequence).

The chain recombines TRBV6-1 with TRBJ2-1; D not certain. Trimming shortened V by 7 bases and J by 15 bases, and 19 bases separated the two germline ends. The CDR3 spans 12 residues. The germline V gene has CDR1 MNHNS and CDR2 SASEGT. As DNA, the CDR3 is TGTGCCAGCAACCACTTATCGGTGGTAACGTTCTTC. Translation: CASNHLSVVTFF.

This clone was counted a single time. The CDR3 loop reads CASSWNPSYEQYF. The CDR3 DNA reads as TGTGCCAGCAGTTGGAACCCCTCCTACGAGCAGTACTTC. The chain is built from TRBV27 and TRBJ2-7, with no clear D. Germline V lookup: CDR1 MNHEY, CDR2 SMNVEV (reference sequence). The CDR3 length is 13 residues. V lost 4 bases, J lost 0 bases, and 7 bases lay in between.

The chain recombines TRBV7-2 with TRBJ1-1; D uncertain. CDR3 length equals 17 residues. The V gene lost 1 base and the J gene lost 0 bases, with 15 bases spanning the gap. CDR1 SGHTA and CDR2 FQGNSA come from the germline V gene. The CDR3 is CASSLERERPMNTEAFF. The CDR3 bases are TGTGCCAGCAGCTTAGAACGGGAGCGCCCTATGAACACTGAAGCTTTCTTT.

The rearrangement links TRBV6-5 to TRBJ2-1; D call uncertain. Germline assignment: CDR1 MNHEY and CDR2 SVGAGI. The V gene lost 6 bases and the J gene lost 10 bases, with 16 bases spanning the gap. The length of the CDR3 is 13 residues. Written as DNA, the CDR3 is TGTGCCAGCAGCCAAACCGTAGTGGCCGAGCAGTTCTTC. Protein product: CASSQTVVAEQFF.

The V and J genes are TRBV5-5 and TRBJ1-1, with unresolved D. V dropped 6 bases and J dropped 0 bases, with 12 bases sitting between them. CDR3 length: 14 residues. Looked up from germline, CDR1 is SGHKS and CDR2 is YYEKEE (reference sequence). In nucleotides, the CDR3 is TGTGCCAGCACCCCGGACGGGATGAACACTGAAGCTTTCTTT. It yields the protein CASTPDGMNTEAFF.

The rearrangement uses TRBV11-3 and TRBJ2-2; D tentatively fits TRBD1 or TRBD2 (5 bases each). The CDR3 length is 18 residues. Looked up from germline, CDR1 is SGHNT and CDR2 is YENEEA. Trimming removed 0 bases at V and 0 bases at J, with 14 bases between. CDR3 nucleotide sequence: TGTGCCAGCAGCTTAGACCGGGGCCCCACAACGAACACCGGGGAGCTGTTTTTT. Translated, it gives CASSLDRGPTTNTGELFF.